Shown below are 6 T cell receptor beta chains from a single sample sequenced in a study of a mutant IDH1 vaccine in newly diagnosed glioma. The table came from immunoSEQ multiplex PCR; TCRdb's copy has only in-frame clones and leaves some out. The sample consists of about 55,000 clones, 60% to 85% of them appearing once. These receptors are not linked to any known antigen. Time point: week 47, end of study. Vaccine doses each comprised 300 ug of mutant IDH1 20-mer peptide, with topical imiquimod. The sequencing here drew on PBMCs, taken from a glioma patient whose treatment included an IDH1 peptide vaccine. These receptors all stem from a woman aged 40 to 50 with glioma. Some clones in this sample may be carry-over from other donors' samples.

The chain links TRBV5-8 to TRBJ2-5; 7 nucleotides agree with TRBD2. After removal of 4 bases from V and 5 bases from J, the junction contained 5 bases not matched to a gene. The CDR3 contains 13 residues. Germline V gives CDR1 SGHTS, CDR2 YDEGEE. CDR3 nucleotide sequence: TGTGCCAGCAGCGGACTAGGGCAGGAGACCCAGTACTTC. Protein sequence: CASSGLGQETQYF.

The V gene is TRBV30, the J gene TRBJ1-2; 7 bases align to TRBD1. CDR1 GTSNPN and CDR2 SVGIG come from the germline V gene (reference sequence). The CDR3 covers 13 residues. The J segment lost 8 bases and the V segment lost 2 bases, leaving 8 bases of the junction unmatched. The CDR3 DNA sequence: TGTGCCTGGAGTTCACAGGGGTTAGAGGGCTACACCTTC. This codes for CAWSSQGLEGYTF.

V and J are TRBV18 and TRBJ2-7, with 10 nucleotides matching TRBD1. Per germline, CDR1 KGHSH and CDR2 LQKENI. V lost 3 bases, J lost 2 bases, and 7 bases stayed unmatched. This CDR3 comprises 16 residues. The CDR3 DNA reads TGTGCCAGCTCACCGAGCCGGGACAGGGGTGCCTACGAGCAGTACTTC. This gives the protein CASSPSRDRGAYEQYF.

The CDR3 here is CASIEGRANYGYTF. The CDR3 DNA follows: TGTGCCAGCATAGAGGGCAGGGCTAACTATGGCTACACCTTC. The chain is built from TRBV2 and TRBJ1-2, with D tentatively TRBD1 (5 bases). The CDR3 sequence is 14 residues long. Trimming cost V 7 bases and J 0 bases, with 12 bases left between them. In germline, CDR1 is SNHLY, CDR2 FYNNEI. The entire variable domain, with the rest obtained from reference TRBV2 and TRBJ1-2, is as follows: EPEVTQTPSHQVTQMGQEVILRCVPISNHLYFYWYRQILGQKVEFLVSFYNNEISEKSEIFDDQFSVERPDGSNFTLKIRSTKLEDSAMYFCASIEGRANYGYTFGSGTRLTVV.

The rearrangement links TRBV30 to TRBJ1-5; D unclear. This CDR3 has 13 amino acids. Germline V gives CDR1 GTSNPN, CDR2 SVGIG (reference sequence). Trimming left V 1 base short and J 4 bases short, with 8 bases between. The CDR3 loop reads CAWSAQLNQPQHF. In nucleotides, the CDR3 is TGTGCCTGGAGTGCGCAGCTAAATCAGCCCCAGCATTTT.

This clone has a single count. V is TRBV5-4 and J is TRBJ2-1; 8 bases are a match to TRBD2. The germline V gene encodes CDR1 SGHNT and CDR2 YYREEE (reference sequence). The CDR3 extends over 15 amino acids. The V and J ends lost 0 bases and 4 bases, in that order; junction bases with no gene match: 3. CDR3 protein: CASSLDRGGYNEQFF. The CDR3 nucleotides are TGTGCCAGCAGCTTGGATCGGGGGGGGTACAATGAGCAGTTCTTC.